The clone carrying this TCR beta chain was observed a single time. This record belongs to a study of blood T cell repertoires in COVID-19. After removal of 4 bases from V and 2 bases from J, the junction contained 5 bases not matched to a gene. The CDR3 consists of 15 residues. Per the germline V gene, CDR1 is LNHDA and CDR2 is SQIVND (reference sequence). The table came from immunoSEQ multiplex PCR; TCRdb's copy has only in-frame clones and leaves some out. The sample consists of tens of thousands of clones, roughly 89% of them appearing once. The chain recombines TRBV19 with TRBJ1-5, with 7 bases fitting TRBD1. This receptor was taken from a woman older than 75 with acute or convalescent COVID-19. Sequencing was carried out using peripheral blood. CDR3 in DNA: TGTGCCAGTAGTACGGGACAGAGGGGCAATCAGCCCCAGCATTTT. Amino acids: CASSTGQRGNQPQHF.